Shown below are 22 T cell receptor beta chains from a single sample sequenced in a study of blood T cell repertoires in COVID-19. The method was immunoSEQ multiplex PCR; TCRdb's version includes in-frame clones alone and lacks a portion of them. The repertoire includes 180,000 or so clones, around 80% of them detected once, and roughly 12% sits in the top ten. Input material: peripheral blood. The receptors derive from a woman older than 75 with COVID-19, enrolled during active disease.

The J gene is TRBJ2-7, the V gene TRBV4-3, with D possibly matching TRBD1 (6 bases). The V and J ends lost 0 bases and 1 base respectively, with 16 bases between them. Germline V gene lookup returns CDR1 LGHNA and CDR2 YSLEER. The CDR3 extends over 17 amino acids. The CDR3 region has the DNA TGCGCCAGCAGCCAAGATTGGCAGGGGACCTTTTCCTACGAGCAGTACTTC. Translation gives CASSQDWQGTFSYEQYF.

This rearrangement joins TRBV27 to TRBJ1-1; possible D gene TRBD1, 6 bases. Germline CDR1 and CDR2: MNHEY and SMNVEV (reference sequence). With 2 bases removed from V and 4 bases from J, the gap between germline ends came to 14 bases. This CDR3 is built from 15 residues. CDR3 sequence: CASSLTGGLATEAFF. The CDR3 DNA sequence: TGTGCCAGCAGTTTAACGGGGGGGCTGGCCACTGAAGCTTTCTTT.

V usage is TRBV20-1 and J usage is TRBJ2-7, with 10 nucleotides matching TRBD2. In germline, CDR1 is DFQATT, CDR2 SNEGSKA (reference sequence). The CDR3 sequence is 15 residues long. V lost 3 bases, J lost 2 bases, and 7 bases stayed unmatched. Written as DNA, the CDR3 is TGCAGTGCTAGTGTCGGCCTAGCGGGGGCCTACGAGCAGTACTTC. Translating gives CSASVGLAGAYEQYF.

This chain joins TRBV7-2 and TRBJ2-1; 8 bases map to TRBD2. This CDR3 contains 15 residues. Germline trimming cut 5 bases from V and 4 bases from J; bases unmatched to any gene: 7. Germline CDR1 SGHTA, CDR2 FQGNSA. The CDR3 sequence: CASSLTSGVYNEQFF. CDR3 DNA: TGTGCCAGCAGCCTTACTAGCGGAGTTTACAATGAGCAGTTCTTC.

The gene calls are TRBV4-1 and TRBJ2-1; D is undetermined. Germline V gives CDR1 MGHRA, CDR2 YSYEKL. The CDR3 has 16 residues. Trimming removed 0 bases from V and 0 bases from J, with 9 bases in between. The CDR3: CASSQDPTSSYNEQFF. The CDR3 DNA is TGCGCCAGCAGCCAAGACCCCACCAGCTCCTACAATGAGCAGTTCTTC.

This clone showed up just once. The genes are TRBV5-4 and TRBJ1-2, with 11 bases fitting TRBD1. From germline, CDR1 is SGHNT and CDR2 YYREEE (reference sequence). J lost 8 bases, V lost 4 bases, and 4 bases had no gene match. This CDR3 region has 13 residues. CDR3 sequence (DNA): TGTGCCAGCAGCGAGGGACAGGGGGTCGGCTACACCTTC. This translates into CASSEGQGVGYTF.

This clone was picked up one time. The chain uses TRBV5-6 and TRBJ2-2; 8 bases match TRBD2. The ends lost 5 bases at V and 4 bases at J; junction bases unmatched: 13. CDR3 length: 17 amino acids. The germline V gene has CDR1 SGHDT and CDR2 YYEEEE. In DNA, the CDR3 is TGTGCCAGCAGTACCTTCTGGCGGGGGGCCGTCACCGGGGAGCTGTTTTTT. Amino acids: CASSTFWRGAVTGELFF.

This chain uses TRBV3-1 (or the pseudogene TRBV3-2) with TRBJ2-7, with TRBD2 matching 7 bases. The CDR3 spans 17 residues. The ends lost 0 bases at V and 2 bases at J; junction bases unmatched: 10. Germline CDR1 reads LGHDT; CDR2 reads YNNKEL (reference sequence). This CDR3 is CASSQEFLGGVTYEQYF. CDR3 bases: TGTGCCAGCAGCCAAGAGTTTTTGGGAGGGGTTACCTACGAGCAGTACTTC.

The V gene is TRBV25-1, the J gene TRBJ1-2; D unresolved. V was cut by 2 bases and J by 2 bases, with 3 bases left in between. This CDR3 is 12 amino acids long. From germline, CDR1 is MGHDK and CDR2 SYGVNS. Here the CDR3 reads CASSESNYGYTF. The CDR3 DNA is TGTGCCAGCAGTGAAAGCAACTATGGCTACACCTTC.

The CDR3 reads CASSTGSSTEQYF. The CDR3 nucleotides are TGTGCCAGCAGCACCGGGAGTAGCACCGAGCAGTACTTC. The V and J genes are TRBV5-5 and TRBJ2-7; maybe TRBD2 (6 bases). Trimming pared 4 bases from V and 6 bases from J, leaving 14 bases between. CDR1 is SGHKS and CDR2 is YYEKEE in the germline V gene (reference sequence). The CDR3 runs to 13 residues.

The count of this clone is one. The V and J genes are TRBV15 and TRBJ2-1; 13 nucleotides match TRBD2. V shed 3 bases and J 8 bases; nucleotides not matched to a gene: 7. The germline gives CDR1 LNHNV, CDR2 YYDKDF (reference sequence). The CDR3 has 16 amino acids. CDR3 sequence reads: CATSSGLAGVADEQFF. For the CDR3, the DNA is TGTGCCACCAGCAGCGGACTAGCGGGAGTGGCGGATGAGCAGTTCTTC.

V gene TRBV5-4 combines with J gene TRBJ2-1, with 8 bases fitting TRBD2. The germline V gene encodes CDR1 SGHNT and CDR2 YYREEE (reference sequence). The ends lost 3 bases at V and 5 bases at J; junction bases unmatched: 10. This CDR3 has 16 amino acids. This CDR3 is CASSWPPSGRDNEQFF. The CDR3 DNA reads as TGTGCCAGCAGCTGGCCTCCGAGCGGGAGAGACAATGAGCAGTTCTTC.

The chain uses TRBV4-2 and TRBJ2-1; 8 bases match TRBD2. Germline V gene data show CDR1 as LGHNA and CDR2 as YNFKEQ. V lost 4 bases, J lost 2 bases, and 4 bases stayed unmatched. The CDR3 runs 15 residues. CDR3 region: CASSRDSGTYNEQFF. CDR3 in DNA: TGTGCCAGCAGCCGGGATAGCGGGACCTACAATGAGCAGTTCTTC.

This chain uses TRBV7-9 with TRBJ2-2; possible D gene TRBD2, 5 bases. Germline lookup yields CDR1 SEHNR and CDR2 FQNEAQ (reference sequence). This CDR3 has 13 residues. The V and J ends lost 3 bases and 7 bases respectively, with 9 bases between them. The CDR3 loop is CASSFGVVGELFF. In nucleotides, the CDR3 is TGTGCCAGCAGCTTCGGGGTCGTCGGGGAGCTGTTTTTT.

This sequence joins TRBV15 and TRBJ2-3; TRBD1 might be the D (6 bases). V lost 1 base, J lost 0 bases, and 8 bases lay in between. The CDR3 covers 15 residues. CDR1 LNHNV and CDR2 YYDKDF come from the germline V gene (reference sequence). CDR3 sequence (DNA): TGTGCCACCAGCAGAGTCAGGGGTAGCACAGATACGCAGTATTTT. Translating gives CATSRVRGSTDTQYF.

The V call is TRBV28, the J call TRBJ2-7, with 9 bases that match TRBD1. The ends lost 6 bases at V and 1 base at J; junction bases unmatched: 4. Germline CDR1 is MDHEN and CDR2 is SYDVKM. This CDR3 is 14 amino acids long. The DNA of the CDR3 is TGTGCCAGCAGCCGGACAGGGGTATCCTACGAGCAGTACTTC. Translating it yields CASSRTGVSYEQYF. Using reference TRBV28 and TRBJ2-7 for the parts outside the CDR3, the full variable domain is DVKVTQSSRYLVKRTGEKVFLECVQDMDHENMFWYRQDPGLGLRLIYFSYDVKMKEKGDIPEGYSVSREKKERFSLILESASTNQTSMYLCASSRTGVSYEQYFGPGTRLTVT.

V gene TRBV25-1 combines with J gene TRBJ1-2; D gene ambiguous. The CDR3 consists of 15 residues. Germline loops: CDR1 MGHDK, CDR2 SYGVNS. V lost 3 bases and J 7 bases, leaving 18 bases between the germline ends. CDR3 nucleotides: TGTGCCAGCAGTGATCGCGCGGGGAAGGAGGGTGGCTACACCTTC. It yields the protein CASSDRAGKEGGYTF.

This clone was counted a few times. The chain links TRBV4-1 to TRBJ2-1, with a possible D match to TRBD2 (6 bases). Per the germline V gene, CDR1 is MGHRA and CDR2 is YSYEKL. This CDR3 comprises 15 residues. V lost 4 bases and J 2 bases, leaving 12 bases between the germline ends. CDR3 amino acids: CASSPRGGTYNEQFF. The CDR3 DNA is TGCGCCAGCAGCCCTAGGGGAGGTACCTACAATGAGCAGTTCTTC.

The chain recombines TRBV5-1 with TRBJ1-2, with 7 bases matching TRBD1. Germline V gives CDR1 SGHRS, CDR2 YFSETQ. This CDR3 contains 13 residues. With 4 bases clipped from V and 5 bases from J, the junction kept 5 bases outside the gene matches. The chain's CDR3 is CASSMTGTYGYTF. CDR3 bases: TGCGCCAGCAGCATGACAGGGACTTATGGCTACACCTTC.

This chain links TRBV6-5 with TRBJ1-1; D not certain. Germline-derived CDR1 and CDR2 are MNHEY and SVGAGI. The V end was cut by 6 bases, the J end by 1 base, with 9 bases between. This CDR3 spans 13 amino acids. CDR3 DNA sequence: TGTGCCAGCAGGCTCGCAGGGAACACTGAAGCTTTCTTT. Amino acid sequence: CASRLAGNTEAFF.

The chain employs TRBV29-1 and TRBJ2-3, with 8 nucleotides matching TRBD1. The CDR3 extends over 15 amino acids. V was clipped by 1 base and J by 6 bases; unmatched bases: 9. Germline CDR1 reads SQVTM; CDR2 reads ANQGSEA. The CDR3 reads CSVEAGRGRFDTQYF. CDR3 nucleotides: TGCAGCGTTGAAGCGGGCAGGGGGCGATTTGATACGCAGTATTTT.

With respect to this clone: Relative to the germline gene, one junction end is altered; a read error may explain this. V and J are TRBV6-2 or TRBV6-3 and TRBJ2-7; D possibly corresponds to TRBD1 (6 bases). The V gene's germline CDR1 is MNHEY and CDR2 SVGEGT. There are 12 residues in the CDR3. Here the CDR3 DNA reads TGTGCCAGCAGTTATCCCGGACAGAACCCGGCCTTC. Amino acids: CASSYPGQNPAF.